Presented here are 16 T cell receptor beta chains from one specimen sequenced in a study of PD-1 blockade in classical Hodgkin lymphoma. Time point meaning: cycle 4 day 1 (C4D1), after less than 7 weeks of nivolumab. Relapses following autologous stem cell transplantation were seen in all patients, with brentuximab vedotin exposure varying. Thawed PBMCs underwent magnetic negative selection to obtain purified CD8+ T cells. Only in-frame clones appear in the TCRdb table, and some are missing; sequencing was by immunoSEQ multiplex PCR. The data contain about 2,700 clones, approximately 70% of them singletons. Source: CD8+ T cells from blood, taken before the fourth cycle of nivolumab. These receptors all stem from a human donor with classical Hodgkin lymphoma.

The V gene is TRBV7-9, the J gene TRBJ2-3, with 7 bases identical to TRBD1. Germline-derived CDR1 and CDR2 are SEHNR and FQNEAQ (reference sequence). The CDR3 has 18 residues. Germline trimming cut 5 bases from V and 1 base from J; bases unmatched to any gene: 15. CDR3: CASSQGTATEFRTDTQYF. The CDR3 DNA follows: TGTGCCAGCAGCCAGGGGACAGCGACTGAATTCCGCACAGATACGCAGTATTTT.

The J gene is TRBJ2-7, the V gene TRBV7-8, with a weak D call TRBD2 (6 bases). V lost 1 base and J 5 bases, leaving 6 bases between the germline ends. The CDR3 runs to 12 residues. Germline loops: CDR1 SGHVS, CDR2 FQNEAQ. CDR3 region: CASSLGGDEQYF. The CDR3 DNA is TGTGCCAGCAGCTTAGGGGGGGACGAGCAGTACTTC.

This clone has only a few counts. This chain uses TRBV28 with TRBJ2-1; D possibly corresponds to TRBD1 (7 bases). The CDR3 runs 17 residues. The germline gives CDR1 MDHEN, CDR2 SYDVKM. V shed 5 bases and J shed 4 bases, with 21 bases lying between them. The CDR3 region is CASSIAPWGDRYNEQFF. The CDR3 DNA is TGTGCCAGCAGTATCGCCCCCTGGGGGGACAGATACAATGAGCAGTTCTTC. The entire variable domain, with the rest obtained from reference TRBV28 and TRBJ2-1, is as follows: DVKVTQSSRYLVKRTGEKVFLECVQDMDHENMFWYRQDPGLGLRLIYFSYDVKMKEKGDIPEGYSVSREKKERFSLILESASTNQTSMYLCASSIAPWGDRYNEQFFGPGTRLTVL.

The rearrangement uses TRBV29-1 and TRBJ2-1; D is unclear. Germline V gene sequence: CDR1 SQVTM, CDR2 ANQGSEA. V was shortened by 6 bases and J by 0 bases, with 12 bases between the two germline ends. This CDR3 spans 14 amino acids. As DNA, the CDR3 is TGCAGCGTAATCGACGGTAGCTCCTACAATGAGCAGTTCTTC. This codes for CSVIDGSSYNEQFF.

The chain recombines TRBV27 with TRBJ2-1; 8 bases line up with TRBD2. This CDR3 contains 11 residues. Germline assignment: CDR1 MNHEY and CDR2 SMNVEV (reference sequence). After removal of 6 bases from V and 15 bases from J, the junction contained 7 bases not matched to a gene. The CDR3 reads CASRTGTRTFF. Written as DNA, the CDR3 is TGTGCCAGCAGAACCGGGACTAGGACGTTCTTC.

This rearrangement joins TRBV10-1 to TRBJ1-4; TRBD1 aligns across 7 bases. CDR1 is WNHNN and CDR2 is SYGVQD in the germline V gene (reference sequence). The CDR3 is 13 amino acids. Losses at the gene ends were 7 bases for V and 3 bases for J; bases not matched to a gene: 2. The CDR3 spells CASKGQPNEKLFF. Written as DNA, the CDR3 is TGCGCCAGCAAGGGACAGCCTAATGAAAAACTGTTTTTT.

The chain is built from TRBV28 and TRBJ2-2; D perhaps matches TRBD1 (5 bases). V lost 6 bases to trimming and J lost 1 base, with 12 bases between them. The germline V gene has CDR1 MDHEN and CDR2 SYDVKM. CDR3 length equals 15 residues. In DNA form, the CDR3 reads TGTGCCAGCAGGCCGACGACAGAGAACACCGGGGAGCTGTTTTTT. Encoded protein: CASRPTTENTGELFF.

The chain joins TRBV5-6 to TRBJ1-1; D is ambiguous. The CDR3 runs to 14 residues. V lost 2 bases and J 0 bases, leaving 8 bases between the germline ends. Germline CDR1 and CDR2: SGHDT and YYEEEE. CDR3 loop: CASSFGTLNTEAFF. CDR3 DNA: TGTGCCAGCAGCTTCGGAACCTTGAACACTGAAGCTTTCTTT.

This chain uses TRBV4-1 with TRBJ1-6; D is uncertain. V was clipped by 4 bases and J by 5 bases, with 3 bases between them. Germline V gives CDR1 MGHRA, CDR2 YSYEKL. This CDR3 spans 12 amino acids. The CDR3 spells CASSLNNSPLHF. DNA for the CDR3: TGCGCCAGCAGCCTCAATAATTCACCCCTCCACTTT.

The gene calls are TRBV29-1 and TRBJ2-1, with TRBD2 matching 8 bases. V lost 0 bases to trimming and J lost 5 bases; unmatched junction nucleotides: 9. There are 16 residues in the CDR3. Germline V gene sequence: CDR1 SQVTM, CDR2 ANQGSEA. The DNA of the CDR3 is TGCAGCGTTGAAGAAGGAGCGGGAGTTGGGGACAATGAGCAGTTCTTC. Its protein is CSVEEGAGVGDNEQFF.

V gene TRBV9 combines with J gene TRBJ2-7; no definite D call. The ends were cut back, 0 bases at V and 5 bases at J, with 15 bases in the middle. The CDR3 is made up of 15 amino acids. In germline, CDR1 is SGDLS, CDR2 YYNGEE. The CDR3 is CASSVGLSLSDEQYF. The DNA of the CDR3 is TGTGCCAGCAGCGTAGGTCTGAGCCTGTCTGACGAGCAGTACTTC.

This chain uses TRBV11-2 with TRBJ2-5, with TRBD2 identical over 8 bases. Germline V CDR1 and CDR2: SGHAT, FQNNGV. J was trimmed by 5 bases and V by 5 bases; bases with no gene match: 4. The CDR3 spans 13 residues. CDR3 protein: CASSRTSGETQYF. As DNA, the CDR3 is TGTGCCAGCAGCCGAACTAGCGGCGAGACCCAGTACTTC.

V gene TRBV2 combines with J gene TRBJ1-5; D gene uncertain. V lost 6 bases and J 1 base, leaving 13 bases between the germline ends. The CDR3 is made up of 15 amino acids. Germline lookup yields CDR1 SNHLY and CDR2 FYNNEI. CDR3 sequence (DNA): TGTGCCAGCAGGTTGACTGAAGCCAGCAATCAGCCCCAGCATTTT. This codes for CASRLTEASNQPQHF.

The gene calls are TRBV25-1 and TRBJ2-7; possibly TRBD2 for D (6 bases). CDR1 and CDR2 from the germline V gene are MGHDK and SYGVNS. This CDR3 contains 13 residues. Trimming removed 7 bases at V and 2 bases at J, with 12 bases between. CDR3 loop: CASTPGGAYEQYF. In nucleotides, the CDR3 is TGTGCCAGCACCCCCGGAGGGGCCTACGAGCAGTACTTC.

The J gene is TRBJ2-1, the V gene TRBV29-1; D uncertain. Germline CDR1 reads SQVTM; CDR2 reads ANQGSEA. V was cut by 3 bases and J by 10 bases, with 10 bases left in between. This CDR3 has 11 amino acids. CDR3 in DNA: TGCAGCGTTGATAAAGGGTGGGAGCAGTTCTTC. Its protein is CSVDKGWEQFF.

Sample share makes this clone medium-sized. An end of the junction differs from the germline gene, which may be a read error. The chain couples TRBV28 to TRBJ2-7, with 9 nucleotides matching TRBD2. This CDR3 is built from 15 residues. Germline assignment: CDR1 MDHEN and CDR2 SYDVKM. CDR3 residues: CASSPQLAGVAVADF. CDR3 coding DNA: TGTGCCAGCAGTCCCCAATTAGCGGGAGTTGCGGTCGCGGACTTC.